This TCR beta chain was profiled in a study of blood T cell repertoires in COVID-19. Background on the study: PBMCs, B-cell-depleted T cells, or T cells provided the cDNA or gDNA that made up the material.

The V end lost 6 bases, the J end lost 8 bases, and 13 bases lay between the germline ends. The germline CDR1 and CDR2 sequences are MDHEN and SYDVKM. This CDR3 has 13 amino acids. TCRdb's table, derived via immunoSEQ multiplex PCR, lists solely in-frame clones and lacks some. Of 150,000 to 180,000 clones in the sample, approximately 86% are singletons; the top ten hold 2% to 3%. This clone has just one count. The V gene is TRBV28, the J gene TRBJ1-4; D is uncertain. The receptor's source is a woman between 65 and 79 years old with acute or convalescent COVID-19. What was sequenced was peripheral blood. In DNA, the CDR3 is TGTGCCAGCAGGGGCGGGGTACGAGAAAAACTGTTTTTT. This encodes CASRGGVREKLFF.